The rows below give T cell receptor beta chains drawn from one sample of a study of Graves' ophthalmopathy and Graves' hyperthyroidism. TCRdb independently ran MiXCR on the multiplex PCR reads; one entry per CDR3 protein. Among hundreds of thousands of distinct CDR3 sequences listed, 22% were seen once. The sequencing input was peripheral blood. These receptors were obtained from a woman aged 18-29 years with stable Graves' hyperthyroidism. Some clones in this sample may be carry-over from other donors' samples. The CDR3 runs from the conserved cysteine through the conserved F or W. D genes are given only for firm matches. Where a row states a size, it is once, few, many or the class of an expanded clone; other rows omit it.

J gene | D gene | V gene | clone size | CDR3 DNA | CDR3 protein
TRBJ2-5 | TRBD2 | TRBV6-1 | - | TGTGCCAGCAGTGGACTTGAGCGGGACCACGAGACCCAGTACTTC | CASSGLERDHETQYF
TRBJ2-5 | - | TRBV12-3/TRBV12-4 | once | TGTGCCAGCAGTCAAGAGAAGGGACAAGAGACCCAGTACTTC | CASSQEKGQETQYF
TRBJ2-7 | - | TRBV28 | few | TGTGCCAGCAGTTTATCCCCCCCCGCGGGGGCGTCCTACGAGCAGTACTTC | CASSLSPPAGASYEQYF
TRBJ2-5 | TRBD2 | TRBV7-3 | many | TGTGCCAGCAGCTTATTTAGCGGGTACCAAGAGACCCAGTACTTC | CASSLFSGYQETQYF
TRBJ1-2 | - | TRBV6-1 | many | TGTGCCAGCAGGCGGGTTCGGAATAACTATGGCTACACCTTC | CASRRVRNNYGYTF
TRBJ2-7 | - | TRBV2 | many | TGTGCCAGCATCGCCGGGATATCCTACGAGCAGTACTTC | CASIAGISYEQYF
TRBJ2-7 | - | TRBV12-3/TRBV12-4 | once | TGTGCCAGCAAAACGACTACCCACCCCTACGAGCAGTACTTC | CASKTTTHPYEQYF
TRBJ2-5 | TRBD2 | TRBV4-2 | many | TGTGCCAGCAGCCCTCGGGGGGAGCAAGAGACCCAGTACTTC | CASSPRGEQETQYF
TRBJ2-7 | - | TRBV3-1 | many | TGTGCCAGCAGCCAAGCGGGGGACGGGGTATACGAGCAGTACTTC | CASSQAGDGVYEQYF
TRBJ2-5 | - | TRBV12-3/TRBV12-4 | - | TGTGCCAGCAGTCCTCACCCGGGACAAGAGACCCAGTACTTC | CASSPHPGQETQYF
TRBJ1-2 | TRBD1 | TRBV6-1 | few | TGTGCCAGCAGACAATCCGGAGGGGGCGCGAGGGGCTACACCTTC | CASRQSGGGARGYTF
TRBJ2-6 | - | TRBV6-1 | many | TGTGCCAGCAGACAGAGTATCTCTGGGGCCAACGTCCTGACTTTC | CASRQSISGANVLTF
TRBJ1-1 | - | TRBV27 | - | TGTGCCAGCAGTTTTCGCGTAGGATTAATGAACACTGAAGCTTTCTTT | CASSFRVGLMNTEAFF
TRBJ2-2 | - | TRBV7-3 | few | TGTGCCAGCAGCATGACTAGTGACAAAGGCGGGGAGCTGTTTTTT | CASSMTSDKGGELFF
TRBJ1-1 | - | TRBV5-1 | - | TGCGCCAGCAGCTTGGCCCTCTCGAACACTGAAGCTTTCTTT | CASSLALSNTEAFF
TRBJ1-5 | - | TRBV28 | many | TGTGCCAGCAGTTTACGCTCGGTTGGGGATCAGCCCCAGCATTTT | CASSLRSVGDQPQHF
TRBJ1-2 | - | TRBV30 | - | TGTGCCTGGAGTGTGGCCAGTGGCTACACCTTC | CAWSVASGYTF
TRBJ2-5 | TRBD1 | TRBV28 | many | TGTGCCAGCAGTCACCCGGGACAGAAAATCCAAGAGACCCAGTACTTC | CASSHPGQKIQETQYF
TRBJ2-5 | - | TRBV12-3/TRBV12-4 | - | TGTGCCAGCACCAAGACCGAGACCCAGTACTTC | CASTKTETQYF
TRBJ1-5 | - | TRBV5-1 | many | TGCGCCAGCAGCTTTGATGGAGGGGATAGTCAGCCCCAGCATTTT | CASSFDGGDSQPQHF
TRBJ2-2 | - | TRBV28 | many | TGTGCCAGCAGTTTATCCGAGGGGGCCGGGGAGCTGTTTTTT | CASSLSEGAGELFF
TRBJ1-2 | TRBD1 | TRBV6-1 | few | TGTGCCAGCAGTCAGCAGGGGGCTCGAGTGGGAGGCTACACCTTC | CASSQQGARVGGYTF
TRBJ2-5 | - | TRBV5-6 | - | TGTGCCAGCAGTCAGGGGGGTGGGGTGGAGACCCAGTACTTC | CASSQGGGVETQYF
TRBJ2-7 | TRBD1 | TRBV6-2/TRBV6-3 | many | TGTGCCAGCAGTTCAGCCCGTTTGGGACAGGGGGCGGGATACGAGCAGTACTTC | CASSSARLGQGAGYEQYF
TRBJ2-6 | - | TRBV6-5 | few | TGTGCCAGCAGTCACCGGGACTCTGGGGCCAACGTCCTGACTTTC | CASSHRDSGANVLTF
TRBJ2-6 | TRBD1 | TRBV24-1 | - | TGTGCCACCAGTGATCCGTCCCGACAGGGTCCCGACTCTGGGGCCAACGTCCTGACTTTC | CATSDPSRQGPDSGANVLTF
TRBJ2-7 | TRBD2 | TRBV12-3/TRBV12-4 | many | TGTGCCAGCAGTTACCGGACTAGCGGGAGCGAGCAGTACTTC | CASSYRTSGSEQYF
TRBJ1-2 | - | TRBV20-1 | few | TGCAGTGCTCTCACAGGGATAAAATATGGCTACACCTTC | CSALTGIKYGYTF
TRBJ1-1 | - | TRBV20-1 | - | TGCAGTGCTAGAGATCCCGGGGTGAACACTGAAGCTTTCTTT | CSARDPGVNTEAFF
TRBJ2-7 | - | TRBV29-1 | - | TGCAGCGCCCTGTTGGCCTACGAGCAGTACTTC | CSALLAYEQYF
TRBJ2-2 | - | TRBV20-1 | many | TGCAGTGCTAGAGATCCTAGCAGGGGAGGTGTCGGGGAGCTGGTTTTT | CSARDPSRGGVGELVF
TRBJ1-3 | - | TRBV18 | many | TGTGCCAGCTCAGCAGGGACTGGAAACACCATATATTTT | CASSAGTGNTIYF
TRBJ1-1 | - | TRBV4-2 | many | TGTGCCAGCAGCCAAGCGGAAGGGGAGGGCACTGAAGCTTTCTTT | CASSQAEGEGTEAFF
TRBJ2-7 | - | TRBV7-2 | - | TGTGCCAGCAGCTTAGGCTCCCAGGGGAGCGAGCAGTACTTC | CASSLGSQGSEQYF
TRBJ1-5 | - | TRBV28 | many | TGTGCCAGCAGTTTTGGAGTCCCCGGGATGGGTCAGCCCCAGCATTTT | CASSFGVPGMGQPQHF
TRBJ1-2 | - | TRBV3-1 | - | TGTGCCAGCAGCCATCAGCATCTCTATGGCTACACCTTC | CASSHQHLYGYTF
TRBJ1-1 | - | TRBV5-4 | - | TGTGCCAGCAGCTTGGCGACGGACACTGAAGCTTTCTTT | CASSLATDTEAFF
TRBJ2-2 | - | TRBV5-1 | many | TGCGCCAGCAGCTTTAGTTCCCAGTCGAACACCGGGGAGCTGTTTTTT | CASSFSSQSNTGELFF
TRBJ1-1 | TRBD1 | TRBV6-2/TRBV6-3 | - | TGTGCCAGCAGTCCCACCCGACAGGGGAAGAACACTGAAGCTTTCTTT | CASSPTRQGKNTEAFF
TRBJ1-3 | - | TRBV6-5 | - | TGTGCCAGCAGTTTCCCAGGGGCCTCTGGAAACACCATATATTTT | CASSFPGASGNTIYF
TRBJ1-2 | - | TRBV2 | - | TGTGCCAGCACCACAGGGTTGTTGGGCTATGGCTACACCTTC | CASTTGLLGYGYTF
TRBJ2-5 | - | TRBV7-8 | few | TGTGCCAGCAGCTTAGGTTCCCTTGTTGGGGTGAGGGAGACCCAGTACTTC | CASSLGSLVGVRETQYF
TRBJ1-1 | - | TRBV7-3 | many | TGTGCCAGCAGCATAACCAGGGGCACTGAAGCTTTCTTT | CASSITRGTEAFF
TRBJ2-7 | TRBD2 | TRBV2 | many | TGTGCCAGCACCCGGACTAGTGGGAACGAGCAGTACTTC | CASTRTSGNEQYF
TRBJ2-7 | TRBD2 | TRBV28 | many | TGTGCCAGCACCACTCGGACTAGCGGCTTCTCCTACGAGCAGTACTTC | CASTTRTSGFSYEQYF
TRBJ2-2 | - | TRBV9 | - | TGTGCCAGCAGCGTAGACTCCTGGGTGTTTGGGGAGCTGTTTTTT | CASSVDSWVFGELFF
TRBJ1-2 | - | TRBV6-1 | many | TGTGCCAGCAGTGATGGAGGGAATGTCTATGGCTACACCTTC | CASSDGGNVYGYTF
TRBJ2-7 | TRBD1 | TRBV6-5 | many | TGTGCCAGCAGTTATCCCGGGGGACAGGGAATCCGGGAGCAGTACTTC | CASSYPGGQGIREQYF
TRBJ2-7 | - | TRBV6-1 | - | TGTGCCAGCAGCCCCGTTCATTTGGACGAGCAGTACTTC | CASSPVHLDEQYF
TRBJ2-5 | - | TRBV27 | many | TGTGCCAGCAGGCGCGATGGGGGAGGCCCCCAAGAGACCCAGTACTTC | CASRRDGGGPQETQYF
TRBJ1-5 | - | TRBV15 | many | TGTGCCACCAGCGATGGCCGGGACAATCAGCCCCGGCATTTT | CATSDGRDNQPRHF
TRBJ2-2 | - | TRBV12-3/TRBV12-4 | many | TGTGCCAGCAGCCCGACAGGGAACACCGGGGAGCTGTTTTTT | CASSPTGNTGELFF
TRBJ1-1 | - | TRBV5-1 | - | TGCGCCAGCAGCTTCCGGAAATTAGGGAGTACTGAAGCTTTCTTT | CASSFRKLGSTEAFF